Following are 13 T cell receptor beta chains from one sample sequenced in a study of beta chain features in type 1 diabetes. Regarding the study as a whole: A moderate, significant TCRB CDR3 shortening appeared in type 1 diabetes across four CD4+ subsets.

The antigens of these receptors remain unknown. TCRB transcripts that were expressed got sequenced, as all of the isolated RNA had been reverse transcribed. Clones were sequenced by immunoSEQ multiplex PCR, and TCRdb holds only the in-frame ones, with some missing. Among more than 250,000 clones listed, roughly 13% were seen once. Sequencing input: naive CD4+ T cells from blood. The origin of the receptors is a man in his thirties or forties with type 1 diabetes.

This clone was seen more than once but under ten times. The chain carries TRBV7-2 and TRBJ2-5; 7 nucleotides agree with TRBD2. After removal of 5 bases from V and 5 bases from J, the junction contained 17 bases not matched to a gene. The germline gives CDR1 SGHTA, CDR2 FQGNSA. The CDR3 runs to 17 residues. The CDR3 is CASSRSLKLAKVETQYF. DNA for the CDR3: TGTGCCAGCAGCCGCAGCCTCAAACTAGCGAAGGTGGAGACCCAGTACTTC.

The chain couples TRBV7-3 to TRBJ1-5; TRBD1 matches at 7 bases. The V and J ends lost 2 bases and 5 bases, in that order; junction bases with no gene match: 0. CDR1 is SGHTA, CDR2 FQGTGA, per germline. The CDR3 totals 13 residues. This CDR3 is CASSLGQDQPQHF. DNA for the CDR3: TGTGCCAGCAGCTTAGGACAGGATCAGCCCCAGCATTTT.

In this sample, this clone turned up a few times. This chain's CDR3 is CATSRDRVSTDTQYF. For the CDR3, the DNA is TGTGCCACCAGCAGGGACAGGGTTAGCACAGATACGCAGTATTTT. The V and J genes are TRBV15 and TRBJ2-3; 8 bases are a match to TRBD1. The V gene end was trimmed by 3 bases and the J gene end by 0 bases; junction bases not matched to a gene: 2. CDR3 size: 15 residues. Germline lookup yields CDR1 LNHNV and CDR2 YYDKDF (reference sequence).

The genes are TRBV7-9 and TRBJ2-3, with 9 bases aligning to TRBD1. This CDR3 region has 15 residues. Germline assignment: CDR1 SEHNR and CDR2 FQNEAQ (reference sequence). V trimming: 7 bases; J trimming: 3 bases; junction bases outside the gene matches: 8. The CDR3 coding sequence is TGTGCCAGCACTTTGGGGGACAGGGAGACAGATACGCAGTATTTT. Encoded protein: CASTLGDRETDTQYF.

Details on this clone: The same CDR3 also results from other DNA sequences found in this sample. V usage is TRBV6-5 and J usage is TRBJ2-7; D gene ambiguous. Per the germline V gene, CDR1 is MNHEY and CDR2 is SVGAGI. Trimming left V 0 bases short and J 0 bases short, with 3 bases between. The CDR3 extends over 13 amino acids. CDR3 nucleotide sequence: TGTGCCAGCAGTTACTCATACTCCTACGAGCAGTACTTC. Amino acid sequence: CASSYSYSYEQYF.

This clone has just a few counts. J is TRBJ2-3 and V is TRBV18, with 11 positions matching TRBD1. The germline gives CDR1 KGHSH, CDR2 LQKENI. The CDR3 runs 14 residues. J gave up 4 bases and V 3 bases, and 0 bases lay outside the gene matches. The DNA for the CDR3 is TGTGCCAGCTCACCGGGACAGGGGGCAGATACGCAGTATTTT. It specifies CASSPGQGADTQYF.

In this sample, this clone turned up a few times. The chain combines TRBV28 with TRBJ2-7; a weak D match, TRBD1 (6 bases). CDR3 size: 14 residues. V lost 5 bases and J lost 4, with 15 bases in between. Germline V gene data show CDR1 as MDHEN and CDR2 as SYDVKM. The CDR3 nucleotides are TGTGCCAGCAGTCCCCCGGAAGGGGGATACGAGCAGTACTTC. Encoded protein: CASSPPEGGYEQYF.

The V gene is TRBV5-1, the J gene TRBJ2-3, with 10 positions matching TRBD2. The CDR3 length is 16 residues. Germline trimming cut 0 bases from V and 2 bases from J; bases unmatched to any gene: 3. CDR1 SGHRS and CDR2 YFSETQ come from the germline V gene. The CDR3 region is CASSLGLAGATDTQYF. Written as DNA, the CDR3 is TGCGCCAGCAGCTTGGGGCTAGCGGGAGCCACAGATACGCAGTATTTT. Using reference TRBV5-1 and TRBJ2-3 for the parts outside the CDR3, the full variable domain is KAGVTQTPRYLIKTRGQQVTLSCSPISGHRSVSWYQQTPGQGLQFLFEYFSETQRNKGNFPGRFSGRQFSNSRSEMNVSTLELGDSALYLCASSLGLAGATDTQYFGPGTRLTVL.

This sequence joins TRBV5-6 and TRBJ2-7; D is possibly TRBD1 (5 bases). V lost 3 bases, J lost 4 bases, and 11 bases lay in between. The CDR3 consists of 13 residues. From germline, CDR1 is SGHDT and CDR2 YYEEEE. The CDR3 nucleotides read TGTGCCAGCAGCTACCTCGACAGATACGAGCAGTACTTC. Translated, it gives CASSYLDRYEQYF.

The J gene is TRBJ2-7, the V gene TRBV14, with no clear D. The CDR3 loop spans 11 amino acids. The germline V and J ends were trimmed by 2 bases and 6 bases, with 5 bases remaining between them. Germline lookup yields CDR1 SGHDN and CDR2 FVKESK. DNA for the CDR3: TGTGCCAGCAGCCAATTATCCGAGCAGTACTTC. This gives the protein CASSQLSEQYF. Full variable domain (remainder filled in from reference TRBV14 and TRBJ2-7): EAGVTQFPSHSVIEKGQTVTLRCDPISGHDNLYWYRRVMGKEIKFLLHFVKESKQDESGMPNNRFLAERTGGTYSTLKVQPAELEDSGVYFCASSQLSEQYFGPGTRLTVT.

For the CDR3, the DNA is TGTGCCAGCAGCCAAGATCAGCGGGAGCTCAATGAGCAGTTCTTC. Its protein is CASSQDQRELNEQFF. The chain employs TRBV4-2 and TRBJ2-1, with TRBD2 matching 8 bases. Germline CDR1 reads LGHNA; CDR2 reads YNFKEQ. V lost 0 bases and J lost 6; bases outside the gene matches: 4. The CDR3 totals 15 residues.

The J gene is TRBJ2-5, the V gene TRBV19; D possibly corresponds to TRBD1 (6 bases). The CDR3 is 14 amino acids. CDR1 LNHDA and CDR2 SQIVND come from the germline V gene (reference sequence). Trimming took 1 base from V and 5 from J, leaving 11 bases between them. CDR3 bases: TGTGCCAGTAGTATAGGCGCAGGGGACGAGACCCAGTACTTC. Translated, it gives CASSIGAGDETQYF.

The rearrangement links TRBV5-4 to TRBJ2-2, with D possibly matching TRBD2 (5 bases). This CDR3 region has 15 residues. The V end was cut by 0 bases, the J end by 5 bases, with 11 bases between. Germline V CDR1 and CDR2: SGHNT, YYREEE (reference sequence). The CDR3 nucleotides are TGTGCCAGCAGCTTGGGCCAAAGAGGGACCGGGGAGCTGTTTTTT. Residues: CASSLGQRGTGELFF.